This T cell receptor beta chain appears in the sequencing data of a study of cytomegalovirus exposure and HLA in healthy donors. V was shortened by 0 bases and J by 0 bases, with 12 bases between the two germline ends. Germline V gene data show CDR1 as SGDLS and CDR2 as YYNGEE. The CDR3 consists of 16 residues. A remark on this clone: Its antigen is still unknown.

Overall study results and limits: A later analysis reported that several of the most significant clusters appeared to be linked to common viral pathogens, among them Epstein-Barr virus.

PCR was performed using 60 Vbeta and 13 Jbeta primers. Assay used: immunoSEQ multiplex PCR; TCRdb lists only in-frame clones, some missing. The data contain 150,000 to 250,000 clones, roughly 85% of them singletons. This sequence was found in a woman between 45 and 60 years old in good health and CMV-seronegative. Specimen: PBMCs. The chain carries TRBV9 and TRBJ2-5; D ambiguous. CDR3 protein: CASSVASETHQETQYF. The CDR3 DNA reads as TGTGCCAGCAGCGTAGCTAGTGAGACTCACCAAGAGACCCAGTACTTC. The variable domain in full, completed from reference TRBV9 and TRBJ2-5, reads DSGVTQTPKHLITATGQRVTLRCSPRSGDLSVYWYQQSLDQGLQFLIQYYNGEERAKGNILERFSAQQFPDLHSELNLSSLELGDSALYFCASSVASETHQETQYFGPGTRLLVL.